This T cell receptor beta chain emerged from a study of spatial heterogeneity in lung cancer. Study in general: Detected beta-chain sequences consistently exceeded alpha-chain sequences. Each distinct TCR and UMI combination averaged more than ten appearances in raw reads.

Time point specified: sample taken at primary tumor resection. Whole RNA, which was extracted from tumor, nontumor lung tissue or frozen PBMC, was sequenced without any cell sorting. TCR cDNA molecules each carried a unique molecular identifier. From the 5' RACE reads, TCRdb called clonotypes with MiXCR, one entry per CDR3 protein. The sample lists around 1,500 distinct CDR3 sequences; roughly 50% were seen once. The sequence derives from a female donor with early-stage non-small cell lung cancer. Here the sequenced sample was PBMCs, taken at surgery.

The CDR3 loop reads CSATGTSGGAEETQYF. For the CDR3, the DNA is TGCAGTGCTACCGGGACTAGCGGGGGGGCGGAAGAGACCCAGTACTTC. This chain joins TRBV20-1 and TRBJ2-5; 16 bases are shared with TRBD2. Trimming at V came to 4 bases and at J to 3 bases, leaving 5 bases not matched to a gene. CDR3 size: 16 residues. Germline values: CDR1 DFQATT, CDR2 SNEGSKA (reference sequence).